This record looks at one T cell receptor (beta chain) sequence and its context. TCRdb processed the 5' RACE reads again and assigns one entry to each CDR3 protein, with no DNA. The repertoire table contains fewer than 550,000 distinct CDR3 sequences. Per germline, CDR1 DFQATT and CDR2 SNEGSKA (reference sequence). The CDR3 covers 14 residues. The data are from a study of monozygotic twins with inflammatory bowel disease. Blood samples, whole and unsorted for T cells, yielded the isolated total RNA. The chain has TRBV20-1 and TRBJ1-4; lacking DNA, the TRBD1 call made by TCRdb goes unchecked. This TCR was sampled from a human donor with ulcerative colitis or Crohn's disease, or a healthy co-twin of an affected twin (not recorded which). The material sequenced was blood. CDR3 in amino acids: CSASRGGSSGKLFF.